What follows is one T cell receptor beta chain and its context. Its target is unknown. This CDR3 spans 13 amino acids. Trimming shortened V by 3 bases and J by 6 bases, and 10 bases separated the two germline ends. CDR1 and CDR2 (germline): SGHNT, YYREEE (reference sequence). Treatment indicated: 15 to 20 received Ad26.COV2.S at low or high dose, single or two shots; about five received placebo; per-sample allocation not given. The samples date from day 63 after the first vaccine or placebo injection. An Ad26 vector expressing Wuhan-strain SARS-CoV-2 spike constituted the vaccine. Data came from immunoSEQ multiplex PCR; TCRdb stores just in-frame clones and leaves some out. The table shows around 380,000 clones, with around 85% occurring only once. These data belong to a study of Ad26.COV2.S vaccination and SARS-CoV-2 variants. About the research overall: Ad26.COV2.S, an intramuscular injection, was given once or twice 56 days apart. Study results and limitations: Placebo recipients trailed vaccine recipients in spike-specific TCR breadth.

The sequence derives from a person between 18 and 65 years old who received the Ad26.COV2.S COVID-19 vaccine or a placebo. The sequencing used peripheral blood, collected in a trial of Ad26.COV2.S vaccine versus placebo. The chain employs TRBV5-4 and TRBJ2-1; unclear D gene. This CDR3 is CASSWQNRNEQFF. CDR3 DNA: TGTGCCAGCAGCTGGCAAAACCGCAATGAGCAGTTCTTC.